The 9 T cell receptor beta chains reported below all come from one sample, sequenced in a study of regulatory T cells in long-lasting Graves disease. In building TCR beta libraries, iRepertoire HTBI primers were used together with Arm-PCR of CDR3 regions. TCRdb processed the multiplex PCR reads anew with MiXCR; each CDR3 protein has one entry. There are a few hundred thousand distinct CDR3 sequences in the sample; roughly a fifth occur only once, and roughly an eighth lies in the top ten. The time point here: persistent/refractory GD, antithyroid drugs over 5 years with positive TRAb. Preparation of the TCR library used RNA extracted from PBMCs. This specimen consisted of peripheral blood mononuclear cells (PBMCs), obtained when the disease was refractory, from a patient treated with antithyroid drugs. The source of these receptors is a female donor with Graves disease.

This clonotype was recorded a few times. The rearrangement uses TRBV13 and TRBJ1-1, with D unresolved. The length of the CDR3 is 12 residues. V lost 4 bases, J lost 3 bases, and 6 bases lay in between. Germline CDR1 is PRHDT and CDR2 is FYEKMQ (reference sequence). The chain's CDR3 is CASSSPHTEAFF. The CDR3 DNA reads as TGTGCCAGCAGCTCTCCCCACACTGAAGCTTTCTTT.

In its sample, this clonotype was seen a few times. The chain uses TRBV2 and TRBJ1-5, with TRBD1 identical over 8 bases. V lost 5 bases, J lost 0 bases, and 3 bases stayed unmatched. The CDR3 is 15 residues long. In germline, CDR1 is SNHLY, CDR2 FYNNEI. CDR3 sequence reads: CASSPGQASNQPQHF. As DNA, the CDR3 is TGTGCCAGCAGTCCGGGACAGGCTAGCAATCAGCCCCAGCATTTT.

The V and J genes are TRBV30 and TRBJ2-2, with no clear D. With 4 bases removed from V and 4 bases from J, the gap between germline ends came to 4 bases. CDR1 and CDR2 (germline): GTSNPN, SVGIG (reference sequence). This CDR3 region has 11 residues. This CDR3 reads CAWTGTGELFF. In DNA, the CDR3 is TGTGCCTGGACTGGCACCGGGGAGCTGTTTTTT.

Many counts were recorded for this clonotype. The chain combines TRBV6-2 or TRBV6-3 with TRBJ2-7; 7 nucleotides agree with TRBD2. The CDR3 length is 16 residues. After removal of 2 bases from V and 4 bases from J, the junction contained 11 bases not matched to a gene. The V gene's germline CDR1 is MNHEY and CDR2 SVGEGT. The CDR3 coding sequence is TGTGCCAGCAGTTACCAAAGCGGGATTTCCCCTTACGAGCAGTACTTC. This gives the protein CASSYQSGISPYEQYF.

This clonotype was detected many times. The J gene is TRBJ1-1, the V gene TRBV3-1, with TRBD1 matching 8 bases. The germline V gene has CDR1 LGHDT and CDR2 YNNKEL (reference sequence). The CDR3 is 14 residues long. After removal of 5 bases from V and 4 bases from J, the junction contained 6 bases not matched to a gene. This CDR3 reads CASSTQGASTEAFF. CDR3 sequence (DNA): TGTGCCAGCAGCACGCAGGGGGCCTCCACTGAAGCTTTCTTT.

This clonotype was seen at least ten times. The chain carries TRBV28 and TRBJ1-2, with 7 bases fitting TRBD1. CDR1 and CDR2 from the germline V gene are MDHEN and SYDVKM. The V segment lost 3 bases and the J segment 4 bases; nucleotides outside the gene matches: 11. The length of the CDR3 is 16 residues. CDR3 residues: CASSFPRGQDIYGYTF. In DNA, the CDR3 is TGTGCCAGCAGTTTCCCACGCGGACAGGACATCTATGGCTACACCTTC.

Details on this clonotype: The junction does not match germline at one end; this may be a read error. The genes are TRBV4-1 and TRBJ2-7; D remains unclear. Germline CDR1 MGHRA, CDR2 YSYEKL. The CDR3 loop spans 14 amino acids. In DNA, the CDR3 is TGCGTCAGCAGCCAAGATTCTAGTTCCTACGAGCAGTACTTC. Its translation: CVSSQDSSSYEQYF.

This clonotype was observed at least ten times. CDR3: CASSSQRESGYEQYF. The CDR3 bases are TGTGCCAGCAGCTCCCAGCGGGAGTCGGGGTACGAGCAGTACTTC. The J gene is TRBJ2-7, the V gene TRBV7-2, with 8 positions matching TRBD2. Germline V gene lookup returns CDR1 SGHTA and CDR2 FQGNSA. This CDR3 is built from 15 residues. With V trimmed by 4 bases and J by 4 bases, 9 bases remained unmatched.

The V call is TRBV29-1, the J call TRBJ2-5, with D possibly matching TRBD1 (6 bases). Germline V CDR1 and CDR2: SQVTM, ANQGSEA. V was shortened by 6 bases and J by 1 base, with 15 bases between the two germline ends. The length of the CDR3 is 14 residues. CDR3: CSVGQRGSQETQYF. CDR3 sequence (DNA): TGCAGCGTGGGACAACGGGGTTCCCAAGAGACCCAGTACTTC. Together with reference TRBV29-1 and TRBJ2-5, the CDR3 gives the full variable domain: SAVISQKPSRDICQRGTSLTIQCQVDSQVTMMFWYRQQPGQSLTLIATANQGSEATYESGFVIDKFPISRPNLTFSTLTVSNMSPEDSSIYLCSVGQRGSQETQYFGPGTRLLVL.